The 10 T cell receptor beta chains given below trace back to one sample, sequenced in a study of cytomegalovirus exposure and HLA in healthy donors. Use of 60 Vbeta and 13 Jbeta primers characterized the PCR. Here immunoSEQ multiplex PCR was the method, and the copy in TCRdb shows in-frame clones only, minus some. This table holds 130,000 or so clones, roughly 77% found once. Specimen: PBMCs. The receptors were gathered from a man younger than 45 in good health and CMV-seronegative.

This clone was seen only a few times. The chain links TRBV11-2 to TRBJ1-1, with D hard to call. Trimming removed 0 bases at V and 5 bases at J, with 13 bases between. CDR1 and CDR2 (germline): SGHAT, FQNNGV. The CDR3 runs 15 residues. This chain's CDR3 is CASSLEGRMGTEAFF. The CDR3 DNA follows: TGTGCCAGCAGCTTAGAAGGGAGAATGGGGACTGAAGCTTTCTTT.

CDR3 residues: CASSLIGRPNEQFF. CDR3 sequence (DNA): TGTGCCAGCAGCTTAATTGGGAGACCCAATGAGCAGTTCTTC. The chain carries TRBV7-2 and TRBJ2-1; TRBD2 is a possible D gene (5 bases). The germline V and J ends were trimmed by 2 bases and 6 bases, with 11 bases remaining between them. This CDR3 is 14 amino acids long. Germline assignment: CDR1 SGHTA and CDR2 FQGNSA.

The chain links TRBV19 to TRBJ2-3; possibly TRBD2 for D (5 bases). The CDR3 extends over 17 amino acids. Trimming cost V 0 bases and J 4 bases, with 17 bases left between them. CDR1 is LNHDA, CDR2 SQIVND, per germline (reference sequence). CDR3 coding DNA: TGTGCCAGTAGTATAGACCGCGTGGGGAGTCGGGCAGATACGCAGTATTTT. The encoded protein is CASSIDRVGSRADTQYF. Looking up the rest from reference TRBV19 and TRBJ2-3 gives the full variable domain: DGGITQSPKYLFRKEGQNVTLSCEQNLNHDAMYWYRQDPGQGLRLIYYSQIVNDFQKGDIAEGYSVSREKKESFPLTVTSAQKNPTAFYLCASSIDRVGSRADTQYFGPGTRLTVL.

The chain employs TRBV5-1 and TRBJ2-1, with TRBD2 matching over 15 bases. Germline loops: CDR1 SGHRS, CDR2 YFSETQ. Losses at the gene ends were 7 bases for V and 2 bases for J; bases not matched to a gene: 10. The CDR3 is 18 amino acids. As DNA, the CDR3 is TGCGCCAGCCAAGGACTAGCGGGAGGGCCCTCGCCCTACAATGAGCAGTTCTTC. This encodes CASQGLAGGPSPYNEQFF.

The chain joins TRBV14 to TRBJ2-1, with 14 bases matching TRBD2. The V gene's germline CDR1 is SGHDN and CDR2 FVKESK. The CDR3 covers 20 residues. V trimming: 3 bases; J trimming: 3 bases; junction bases outside the gene matches: 13. The DNA of the CDR3 is TGTGCCAGCAGCCACCAACCGGGACTAGCGGGAGTAGGGGGCTACAATGAGCAGTTCTTC. It translates to CASSHQPGLAGVGGYNEQFF.

The chain employs TRBV6-5 and TRBJ2-7; 8 bases agree with TRBD1. V lost 6 bases, J lost 3 bases, and 10 bases stayed unmatched. CDR3 size: 15 residues. CDR1 is MNHEY, CDR2 SVGAGI, per germline. The DNA for the CDR3 is TGTGCCAGCAGACCTCCGGGACAGGCCATCTACGAGCAGTACTTC. It codes for CASRPPGQAIYEQYF.

This chain's CDR3 is CASSQGSGGRSRTDTQYF. The CDR3 DNA follows: TGTGCCAGCAGCCAAGGGTCAGGCGGGAGGAGCAGGACAGATACGCAGTATTTT. The rearrangement uses TRBV4-2 and TRBJ2-3; TRBD2 matches 8 bases. V lost 1 base and J lost 3; bases outside the gene matches: 12. Germline V gene lookup returns CDR1 LGHNA and CDR2 YNFKEQ. This CDR3 has 18 amino acids.

The V gene is TRBV19, the J gene TRBJ1-2, with TRBD1 matching 11 bases. The trim removed 3 bases at V and 6 bases at J, leaving 0 bases unmatched. The CDR3 contains 13 residues. Germline V gene sequence: CDR1 LNHDA, CDR2 SQIVND (reference sequence). In DNA form, the CDR3 reads TGTGCCAGTAGTATGGGACAGGGGGATGGCTACACCTTC. It is translated as CASSMGQGDGYTF.

The V gene is TRBV29-1, the J gene TRBJ2-7; 11 bases are a match to TRBD2. The V and J ends lost 4 bases and 2 bases, in that order; junction bases with no gene match: 1. Germline loops: CDR1 SQVTM, CDR2 ANQGSEA. The CDR3 is 13 amino acids. This CDR3 is CSVGSGGAYEQYF. CDR3 nucleotide sequence: TGCAGCGTTGGTAGCGGGGGGGCCTACGAGCAGTACTTC.

V usage is TRBV6-5 and J usage is TRBJ2-7, with a tentative D call TRBD1 (6 bases). Looked up from germline, CDR1 is MNHEY and CDR2 is SVGAGI. The ends were cut back, 6 bases at V and 0 bases at J, with 15 bases in the middle. This CDR3 is built from 15 residues. CDR3 nucleotide sequence: TGTGCCAGCAGGGTACACAGGGAGAGCTCCTACGAGCAGTACTTC. Protein: CASRVHRESSYEQYF.